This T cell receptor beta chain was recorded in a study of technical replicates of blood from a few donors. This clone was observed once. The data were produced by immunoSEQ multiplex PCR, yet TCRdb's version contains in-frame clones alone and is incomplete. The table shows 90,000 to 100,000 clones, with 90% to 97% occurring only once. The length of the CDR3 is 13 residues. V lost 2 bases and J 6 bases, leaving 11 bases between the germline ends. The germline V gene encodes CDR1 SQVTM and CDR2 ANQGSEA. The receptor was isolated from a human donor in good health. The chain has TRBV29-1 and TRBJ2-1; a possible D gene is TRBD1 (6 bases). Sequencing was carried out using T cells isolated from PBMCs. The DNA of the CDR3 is TGCAGCGTTGAAAGGACAGAGGGCAATGAGCAGTTCTTC. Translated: CSVERTEGNEQFF.